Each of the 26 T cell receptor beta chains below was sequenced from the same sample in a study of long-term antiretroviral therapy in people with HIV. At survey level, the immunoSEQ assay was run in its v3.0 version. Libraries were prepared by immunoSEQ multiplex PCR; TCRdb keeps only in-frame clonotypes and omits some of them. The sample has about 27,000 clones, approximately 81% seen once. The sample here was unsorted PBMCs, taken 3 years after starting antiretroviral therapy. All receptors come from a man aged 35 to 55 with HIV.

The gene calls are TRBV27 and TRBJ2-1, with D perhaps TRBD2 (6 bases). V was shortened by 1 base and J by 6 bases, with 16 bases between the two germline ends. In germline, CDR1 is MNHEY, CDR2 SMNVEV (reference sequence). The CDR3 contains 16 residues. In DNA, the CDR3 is TGTGCCAGCAGTTTATTAGCGGTAGGTCGGCTCAATGAGCAGTTCTTC. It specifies CASSLLAVGRLNEQFF.

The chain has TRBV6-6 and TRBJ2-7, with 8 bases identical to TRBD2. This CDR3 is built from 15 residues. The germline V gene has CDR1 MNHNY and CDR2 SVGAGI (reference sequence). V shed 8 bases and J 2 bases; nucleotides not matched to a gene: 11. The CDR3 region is CASRTGGRNPYEQYF. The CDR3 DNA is TGTGCCAGCCGTACGGGGGGGAGGAATCCCTACGAGCAGTACTTC.

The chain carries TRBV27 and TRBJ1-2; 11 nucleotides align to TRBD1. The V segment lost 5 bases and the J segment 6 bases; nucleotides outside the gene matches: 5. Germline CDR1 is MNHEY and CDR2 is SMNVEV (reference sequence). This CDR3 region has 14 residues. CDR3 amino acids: CASSTRTGGDGYTF. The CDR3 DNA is TGTGCCAGCAGTACTCGGACAGGGGGCGATGGCTACACCTTC.

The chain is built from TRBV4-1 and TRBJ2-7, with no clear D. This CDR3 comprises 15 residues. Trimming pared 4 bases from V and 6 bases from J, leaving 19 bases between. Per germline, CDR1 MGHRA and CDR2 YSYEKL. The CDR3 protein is CASSPGGGSWVEQYF. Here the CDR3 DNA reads TGCGCCAGCAGCCCGGGCGGCGGATCTTGGGTCGAGCAGTACTTC.

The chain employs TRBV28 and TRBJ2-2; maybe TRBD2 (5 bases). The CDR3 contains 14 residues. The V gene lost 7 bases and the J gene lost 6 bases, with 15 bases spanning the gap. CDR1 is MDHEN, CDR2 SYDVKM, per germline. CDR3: CASNPHIGAGELFF. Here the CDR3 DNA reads TGTGCCAGCAACCCCCATATCGGGGCCGGGGAGCTGTTTTTT.

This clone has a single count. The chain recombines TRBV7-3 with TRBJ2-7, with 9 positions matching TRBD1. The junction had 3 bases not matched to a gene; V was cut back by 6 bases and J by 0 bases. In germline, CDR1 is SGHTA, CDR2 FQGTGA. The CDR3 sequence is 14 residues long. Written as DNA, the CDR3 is TGTGCCAGCAGTAGGGACAGGGACTCCTACGAGCAGTACTTC. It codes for CASSRDRDSYEQYF.

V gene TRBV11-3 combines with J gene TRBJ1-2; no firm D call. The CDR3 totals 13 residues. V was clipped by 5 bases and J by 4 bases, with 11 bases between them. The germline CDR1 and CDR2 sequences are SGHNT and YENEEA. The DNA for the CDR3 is TGTGCCAGCAGCCCGGGCTCCGTCTATGGCTACACCTTC. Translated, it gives CASSPGSVYGYTF.

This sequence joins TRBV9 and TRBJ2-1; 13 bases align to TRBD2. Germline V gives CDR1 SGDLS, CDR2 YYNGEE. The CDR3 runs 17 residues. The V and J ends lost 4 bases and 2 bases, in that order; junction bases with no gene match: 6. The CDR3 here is CASSPRTSGSTYNEQFF. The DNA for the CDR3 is TGTGCCAGCAGCCCCAGGACTAGCGGGAGTACCTACAATGAGCAGTTCTTC.

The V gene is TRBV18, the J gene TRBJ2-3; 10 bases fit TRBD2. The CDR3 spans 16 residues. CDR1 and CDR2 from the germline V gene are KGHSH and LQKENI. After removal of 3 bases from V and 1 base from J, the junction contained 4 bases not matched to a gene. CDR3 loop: CASSPRLAGRTDTQYF. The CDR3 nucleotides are TGTGCCAGCTCACCCCGACTAGCGGGTCGCACAGATACGCAGTATTTT. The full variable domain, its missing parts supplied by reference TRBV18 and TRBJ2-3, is NAGVMQNPRHLVRRRGQEARLRCSPMKGHSHVYWYRQLPEEGLKFMVYLQKENIIDESGMPKERFSAEFPKEGPSILRIQQVVRGDSAAYFCASSPRLAGRTDTQYFGPGTRLTVL.

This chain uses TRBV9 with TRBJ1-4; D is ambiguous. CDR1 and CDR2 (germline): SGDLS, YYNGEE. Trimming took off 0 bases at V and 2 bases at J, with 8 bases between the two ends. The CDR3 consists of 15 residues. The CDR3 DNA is TGTGCCAGCAGCGTAGGGGAAGACACTAATGAAAAACTGTTTTTT. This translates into CASSVGEDTNEKLFF.

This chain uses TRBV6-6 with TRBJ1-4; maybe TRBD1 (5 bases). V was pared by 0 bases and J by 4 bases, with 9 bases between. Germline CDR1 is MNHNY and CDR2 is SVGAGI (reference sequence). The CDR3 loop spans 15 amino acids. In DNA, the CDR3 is TGTGCCAGCAGTTACTCGACGGGGGGTAATGAAAAACTGTTTTTT. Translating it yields CASSYSTGGNEKLFF.

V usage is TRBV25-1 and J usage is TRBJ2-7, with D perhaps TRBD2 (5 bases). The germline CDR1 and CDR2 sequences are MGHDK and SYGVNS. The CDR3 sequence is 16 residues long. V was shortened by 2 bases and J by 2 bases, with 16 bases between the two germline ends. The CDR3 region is CASSEHALGLTYEQYF. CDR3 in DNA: TGTGCCAGCAGTGAACACGCCCTCGGACTGACCTACGAGCAGTACTTC.

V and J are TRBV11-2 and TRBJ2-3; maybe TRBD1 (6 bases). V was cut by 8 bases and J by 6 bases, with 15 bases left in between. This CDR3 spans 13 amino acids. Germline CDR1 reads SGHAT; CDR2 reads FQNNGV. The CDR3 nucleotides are TGTGCCAGCGGATTTACAGGGTCGGATACGCAGTATTTT. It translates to CASGFTGSDTQYF.

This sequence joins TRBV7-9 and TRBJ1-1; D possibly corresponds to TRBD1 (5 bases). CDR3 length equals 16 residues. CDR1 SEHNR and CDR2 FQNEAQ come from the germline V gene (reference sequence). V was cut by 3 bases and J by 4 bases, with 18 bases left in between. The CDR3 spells CASSLIGAGTTTEAFF. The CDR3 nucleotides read TGTGCCAGCAGCTTGATAGGGGCAGGAACTACCACTGAAGCTTTCTTT.

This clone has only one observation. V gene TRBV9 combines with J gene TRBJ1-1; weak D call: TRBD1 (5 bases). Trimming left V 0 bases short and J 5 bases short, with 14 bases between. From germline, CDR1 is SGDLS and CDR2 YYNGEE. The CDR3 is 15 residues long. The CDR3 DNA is TGTGCCAGCAGCGTAGAGTCAGGGAGGTGGACTGAAGCTTTCTTT. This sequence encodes CASSVESGRWTEAFF.

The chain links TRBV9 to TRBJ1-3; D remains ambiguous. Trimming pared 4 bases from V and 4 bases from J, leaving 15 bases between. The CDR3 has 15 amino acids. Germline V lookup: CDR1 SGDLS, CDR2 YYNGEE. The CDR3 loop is CASSPGTLGGNTIYF. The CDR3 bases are TGTGCCAGCAGCCCCGGCACTTTGGGCGGAAACACCATATATTTT.

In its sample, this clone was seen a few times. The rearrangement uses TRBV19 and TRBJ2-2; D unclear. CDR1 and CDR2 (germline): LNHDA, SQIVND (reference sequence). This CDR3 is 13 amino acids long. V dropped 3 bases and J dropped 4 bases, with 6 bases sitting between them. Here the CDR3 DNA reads TGTGCCAGTAGTATCGCGTTCACCGGGGAGCTGTTTTTT. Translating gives CASSIAFTGELFF.

Written as DNA, the CDR3 is TGTGCCAGTAGTGACAAAAGAGCCGGGACAGGGGGCCGTAACTATGGCTACACCTTC. Its translation is CASSDKRAGTGGRNYGYTF. The chain carries TRBV19 and TRBJ1-2, with 12 bases aligning to TRBD1. V was pared by 5 bases and J by 1 base, with 14 bases of the junction left unmatched. CDR1 is LNHDA and CDR2 is SQIVND in the germline V gene (reference sequence). CDR3 size: 19 residues.

The CDR3 DNA reads TGTGCCAGCACCAATGAGGGGCCCGGGGCCAACGTCCTGACTTTC. This sequence encodes CASTNEGPGANVLTF. This chain links TRBV5-6 with TRBJ2-6, with D perhaps matching TRBD1 or TRBD2 (5 bases each). Germline loops: CDR1 SGHDT, CDR2 YYEEEE. Trimming pared 6 bases from V and 4 bases from J, leaving 14 bases between. The CDR3 extends over 15 amino acids.

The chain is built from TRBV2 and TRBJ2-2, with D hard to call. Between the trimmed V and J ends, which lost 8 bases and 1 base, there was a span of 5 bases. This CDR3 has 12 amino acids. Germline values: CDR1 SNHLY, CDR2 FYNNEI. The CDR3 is CASDGNTGELFF. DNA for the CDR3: TGTGCCAGCGACGGGAACACCGGGGAGCTGTTTTTT.

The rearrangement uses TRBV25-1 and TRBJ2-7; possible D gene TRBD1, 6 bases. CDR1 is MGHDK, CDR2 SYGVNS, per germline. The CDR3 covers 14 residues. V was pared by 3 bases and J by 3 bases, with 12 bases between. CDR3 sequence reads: CASSDVGTIYEQYF. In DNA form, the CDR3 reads TGTGCCAGCAGTGACGTGGGGACAATCTACGAGCAGTACTTC.

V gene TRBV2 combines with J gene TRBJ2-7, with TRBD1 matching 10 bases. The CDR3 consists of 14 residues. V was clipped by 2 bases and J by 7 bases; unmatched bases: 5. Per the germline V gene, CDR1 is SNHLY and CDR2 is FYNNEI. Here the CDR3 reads CASSETRTGGEQYF. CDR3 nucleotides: TGTGCCAGCAGTGAAACTCGGACAGGGGGGGAGCAGTACTTC.

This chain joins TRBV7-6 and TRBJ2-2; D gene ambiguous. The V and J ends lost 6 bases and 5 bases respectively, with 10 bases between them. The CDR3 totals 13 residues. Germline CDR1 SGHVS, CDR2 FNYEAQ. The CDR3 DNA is TGTGCCAGCAGACTTACGCCAACCGGGGAGCTGTTTTTT. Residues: CASRLTPTGELFF.

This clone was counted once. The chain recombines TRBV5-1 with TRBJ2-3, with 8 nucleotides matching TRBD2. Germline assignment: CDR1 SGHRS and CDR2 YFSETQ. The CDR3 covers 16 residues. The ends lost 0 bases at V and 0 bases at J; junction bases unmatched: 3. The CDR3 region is CASSLVSSGSTDTQYF. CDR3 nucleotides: TGCGCCAGCAGCTTGGTGTCTAGCGGGAGCACAGATACGCAGTATTTT.

This chain's CDR3 is CAWSVPNRIEAFF. The CDR3 bases are TGTGCCTGGAGTGTACCGAACAGAATCGAAGCTTTCTTT. The chain combines TRBV30 with TRBJ1-1; D not resolved. Trimming removed 0 bases at V and 8 bases at J, with 13 bases between. CDR1 is GTSNPN and CDR2 is SVGIG in the germline V gene (reference sequence). The CDR3 extends over 13 amino acids.

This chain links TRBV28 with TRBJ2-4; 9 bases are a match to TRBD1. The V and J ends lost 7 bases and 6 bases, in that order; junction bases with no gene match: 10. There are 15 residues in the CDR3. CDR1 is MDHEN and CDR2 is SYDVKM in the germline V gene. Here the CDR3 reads CASTTLQGQGNIQYF. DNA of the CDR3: TGTGCCAGCACTACCCTCCAGGGACAGGGAAACATTCAGTACTTC.